Listed below are T cell receptor beta chains from one sample, sequenced in a study of T cell responses to AZD1222 COVID-19 vaccine. TCRdb's copy holds only in-frame clones and misses some; the assay was immunoSEQ multiplex PCR. This repertoire shows 85,000 to 130,000 clones, around nine tenths found once; its top ten account for around 19%. The starting material was peripheral blood, obtained on day 0 of AZD1222 vaccination. These TCRs come from an adult in good health. CDR3s include the opening cysteine and the closing phenylalanine or tryptophan. Fields, in order: V gene, clone size, J gene, CDR3 protein. Size is omitted from some rows. Given values are once, few, many or a class for expanded clones.

TRBV6-1	once	TRBJ2-5	CASSELAGGQETQYF
TRBV2	NA	TRBJ1-1	CASSRQDDTEAFF
TRBV10-2	NA	TRBJ1-5	CASSGEGRGQPQHF
TRBV19	NA	TRBJ1-5	CASSTRPNNPRGNQPQHF
TRBV5-4	few	TRBJ2-1	CASSFGGASYNEQFF
TRBV2	NA	TRBJ1-5	CASSGTGWGNQPQHF
TRBV6-5	once	TRBJ2-3	CASSYYASTDTQYF
TRBV6-4	NA	TRBJ2-3	CASSEGASGGADTQYF
TRBV5-1	NA	TRBJ2-3	CASSFVGVLTDTQYF
TRBV5-1	NA	TRBJ1-2	CASSSDENRDRDGYTF